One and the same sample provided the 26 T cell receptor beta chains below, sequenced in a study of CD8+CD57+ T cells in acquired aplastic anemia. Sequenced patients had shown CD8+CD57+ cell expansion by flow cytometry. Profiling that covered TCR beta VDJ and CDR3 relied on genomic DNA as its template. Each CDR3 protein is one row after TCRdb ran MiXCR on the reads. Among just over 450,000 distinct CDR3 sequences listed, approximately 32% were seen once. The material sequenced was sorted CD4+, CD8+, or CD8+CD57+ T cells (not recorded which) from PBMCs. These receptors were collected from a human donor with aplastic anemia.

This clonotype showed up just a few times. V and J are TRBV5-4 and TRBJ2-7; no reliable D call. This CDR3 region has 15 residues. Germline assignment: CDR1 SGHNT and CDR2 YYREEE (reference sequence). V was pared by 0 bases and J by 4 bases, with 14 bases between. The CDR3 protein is CASSLDVFTAYEQYF. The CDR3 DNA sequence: TGTGCCAGCAGCTTGGATGTTTTCACGGCTTACGAGCAGTACTTC. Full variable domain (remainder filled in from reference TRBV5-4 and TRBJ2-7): ETGVTQSPTHLIKTRGQQVTLRCSSQSGHNTVSWYQQALGQGPQFIFQYYREEENGRGNFPPRFSGLQFPNYSSELNVNALELDDSALYLCASSLDVFTAYEQYFGPGTRLTVT.

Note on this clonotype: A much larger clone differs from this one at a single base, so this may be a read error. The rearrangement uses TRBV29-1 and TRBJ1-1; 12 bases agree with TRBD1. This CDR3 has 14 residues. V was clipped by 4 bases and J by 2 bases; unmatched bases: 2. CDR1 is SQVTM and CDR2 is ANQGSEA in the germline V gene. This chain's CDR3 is CSVGGTGGNTEAFF. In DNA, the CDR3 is TGCAGCGTTGGTGGGACAGGGGGCAACACTGAAGCTTTCTTT.

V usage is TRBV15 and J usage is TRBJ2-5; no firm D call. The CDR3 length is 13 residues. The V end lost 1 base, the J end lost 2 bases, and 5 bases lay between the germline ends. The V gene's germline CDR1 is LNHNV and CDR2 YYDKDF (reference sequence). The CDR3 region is CATSRVGQETQYF. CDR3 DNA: TGTGCCACCAGCAGAGTAGGGCAAGAGACCCAGTACTTC.

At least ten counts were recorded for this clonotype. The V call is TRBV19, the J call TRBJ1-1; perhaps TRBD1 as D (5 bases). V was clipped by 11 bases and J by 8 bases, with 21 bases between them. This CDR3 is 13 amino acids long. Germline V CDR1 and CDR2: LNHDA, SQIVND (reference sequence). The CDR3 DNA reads TGTGCCTCAGAAAGGGACGGGGCTTCCGAAGCTTTCTTT. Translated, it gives CASERDGASEAFF. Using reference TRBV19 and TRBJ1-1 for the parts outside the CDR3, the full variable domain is DGGITQSPKYLFRKEGQNVTLSCEQNLNHDAMYWYRQDPGQGLRLIYYSQIVNDFQKGDIAEGYSVSREKKESFPLTVTSAQKNPTAFYLCASERDGASEAFFGQGTRLTVV.

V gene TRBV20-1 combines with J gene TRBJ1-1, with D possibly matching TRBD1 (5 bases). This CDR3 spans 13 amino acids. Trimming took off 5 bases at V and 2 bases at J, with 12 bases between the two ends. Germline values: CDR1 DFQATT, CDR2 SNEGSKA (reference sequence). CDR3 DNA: TGCAGTGCTGGCCAGACAGTTAACACTGAAGCTTTCTTT. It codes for CSAGQTVNTEAFF.

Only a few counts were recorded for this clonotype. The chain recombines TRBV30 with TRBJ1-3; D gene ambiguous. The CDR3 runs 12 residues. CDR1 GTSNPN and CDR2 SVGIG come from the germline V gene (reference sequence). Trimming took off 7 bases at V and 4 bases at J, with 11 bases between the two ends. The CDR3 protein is CASWIVGNTIYF. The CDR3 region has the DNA TGTGCCTCCTGGATCGTGGGAAACACCATATATTTT.

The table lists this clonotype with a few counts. CDR3 nucleotides: TGCAGTGCTAGAAATGATAACAGGGGAAAGACCTATGGCTACACCTTC. It encodes CSARNDNRGKTYGYTF. The V and J genes are TRBV20-1 and TRBJ1-2; 7 nucleotides match TRBD1. Losses at the gene ends were 2 bases for V and 4 bases for J; bases not matched to a gene: 13. Looked up from germline, CDR1 is DFQATT and CDR2 is SNEGSKA (reference sequence). The CDR3 has 16 residues.

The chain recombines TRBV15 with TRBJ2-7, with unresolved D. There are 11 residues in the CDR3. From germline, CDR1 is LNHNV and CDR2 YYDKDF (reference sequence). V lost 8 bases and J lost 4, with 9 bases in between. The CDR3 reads CATYTTYEQYF. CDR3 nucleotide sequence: TGTGCCACCTACACAACGTACGAGCAGTACTTC. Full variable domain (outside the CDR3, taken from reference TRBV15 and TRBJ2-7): DAMVIQNPRYQVTQFGKPVTLSCSQTLNHNVMYWYQQKSSQAPKLLFHYYDKDFNNEADTPDNFQSRRPNTSFCFLDIRSPGLGDTAMYLCATYTTYEQYFGPGTRLTVT.

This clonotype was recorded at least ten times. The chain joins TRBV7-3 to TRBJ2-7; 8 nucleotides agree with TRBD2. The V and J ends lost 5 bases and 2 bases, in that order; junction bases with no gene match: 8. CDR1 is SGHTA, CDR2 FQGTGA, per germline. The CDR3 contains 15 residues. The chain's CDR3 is CASSLQREPAYEQYF. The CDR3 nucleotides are TGTGCCAGCAGCCTCCAGCGGGAGCCGGCCTACGAGCAGTACTTC.

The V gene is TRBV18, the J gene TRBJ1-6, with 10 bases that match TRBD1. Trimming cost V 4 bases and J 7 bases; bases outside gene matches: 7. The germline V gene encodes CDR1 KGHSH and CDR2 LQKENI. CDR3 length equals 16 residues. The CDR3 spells CASSLHPGQGNSPLHF. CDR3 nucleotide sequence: TGTGCCAGCTCACTCCATCCGGGACAGGGGAATTCACCCCTCCACTTT.

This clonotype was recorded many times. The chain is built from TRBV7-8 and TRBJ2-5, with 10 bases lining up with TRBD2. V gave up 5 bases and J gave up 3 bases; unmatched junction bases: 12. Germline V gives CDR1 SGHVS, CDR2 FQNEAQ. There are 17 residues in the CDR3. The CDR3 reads CASSGPEGTSVKETQYF. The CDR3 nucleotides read TGTGCCAGCAGCGGGCCAGAGGGGACTAGCGTGAAAGAGACCCAGTACTTC.

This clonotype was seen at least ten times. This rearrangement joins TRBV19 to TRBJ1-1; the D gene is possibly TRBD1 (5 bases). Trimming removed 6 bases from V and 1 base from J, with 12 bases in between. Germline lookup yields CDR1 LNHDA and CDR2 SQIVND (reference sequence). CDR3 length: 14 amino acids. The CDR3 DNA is TGTGCCAGTAGAACTGGGACGGAGAACACTGAAGCTTTCTTT. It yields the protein CASRTGTENTEAFF.

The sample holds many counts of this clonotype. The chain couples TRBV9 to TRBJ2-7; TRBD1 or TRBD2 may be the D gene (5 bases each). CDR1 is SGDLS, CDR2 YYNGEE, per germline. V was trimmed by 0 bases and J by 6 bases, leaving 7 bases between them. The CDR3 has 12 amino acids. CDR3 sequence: CASSVAGSEQYF. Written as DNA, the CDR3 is TGTGCCAGCAGCGTAGCAGGGAGCGAGCAGTACTTC. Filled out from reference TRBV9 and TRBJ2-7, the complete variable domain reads DSGVTQTPKHLITATGQRVTLRCSPRSGDLSVYWYQQSLDQGLQFLIQYYNGEERAKGNILERFSAQQFPDLHSELNLSSLELGDSALYFCASSVAGSEQYFGPGTRLTVT.

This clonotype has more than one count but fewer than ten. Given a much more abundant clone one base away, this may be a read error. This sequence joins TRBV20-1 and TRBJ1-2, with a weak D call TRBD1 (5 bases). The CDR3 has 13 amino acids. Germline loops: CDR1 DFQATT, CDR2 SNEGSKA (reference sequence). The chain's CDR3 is CSARDRANCGYTF. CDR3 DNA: TGCAGTGCTAGAGACAGGGCGAACTGTGGCTACACCTTC.

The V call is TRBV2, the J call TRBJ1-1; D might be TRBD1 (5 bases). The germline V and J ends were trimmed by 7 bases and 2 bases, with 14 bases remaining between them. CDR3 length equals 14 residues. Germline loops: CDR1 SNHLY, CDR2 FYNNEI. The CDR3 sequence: CASTKTDTNTEAFF. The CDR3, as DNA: TGTGCCAGCACCAAGACAGACACCAACACTGAAGCTTTCTTT.

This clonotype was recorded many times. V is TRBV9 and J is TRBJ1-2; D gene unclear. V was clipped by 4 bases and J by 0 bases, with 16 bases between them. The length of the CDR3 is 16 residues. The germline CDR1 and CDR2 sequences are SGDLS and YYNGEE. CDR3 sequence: CASSPIGDGTNYGYTF. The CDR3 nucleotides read TGTGCCAGCAGCCCGATCGGCGACGGGACTAACTATGGCTACACCTTC.

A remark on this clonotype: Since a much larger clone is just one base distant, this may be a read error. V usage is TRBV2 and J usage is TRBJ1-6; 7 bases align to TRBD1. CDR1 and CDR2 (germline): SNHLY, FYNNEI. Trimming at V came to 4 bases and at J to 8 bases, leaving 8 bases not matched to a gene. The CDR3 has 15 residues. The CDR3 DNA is TGTGCCAGCAGTGCAGGCAGGGGGTTGTATTCACCCCTCCACTTT. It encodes CASSAGRGLYSPLHF.

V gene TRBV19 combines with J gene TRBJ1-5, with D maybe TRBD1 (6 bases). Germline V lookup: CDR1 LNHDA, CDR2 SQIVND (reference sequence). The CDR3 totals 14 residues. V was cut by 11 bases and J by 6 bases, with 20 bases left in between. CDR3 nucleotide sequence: TGTGCCTGGAGTACAGGGAGAGGGCCTCAGCCCCAGCATTTT. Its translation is CAWSTGRGPQPQHF.

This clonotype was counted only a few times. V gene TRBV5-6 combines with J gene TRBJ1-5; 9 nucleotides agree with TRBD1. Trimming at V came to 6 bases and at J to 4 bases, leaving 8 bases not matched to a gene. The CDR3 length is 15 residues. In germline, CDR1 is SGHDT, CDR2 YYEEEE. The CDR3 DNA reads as TGTGCCAGCACCAGACAGGGGGTAGGGAATCAGCCCCAGCATTTT. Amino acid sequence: CASTRQGVGNQPQHF. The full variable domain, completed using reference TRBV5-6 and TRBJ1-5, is DAGVTQSPTHLIKTRGQQVTLRCSPKSGHDTVSWYQQALGQGPQFIFQYYEEEERQRGNFPDRFSGHQFPNYSSELNVNALLLGDSALYLCASTRQGVGNQPQHFGDGTRLSIL.

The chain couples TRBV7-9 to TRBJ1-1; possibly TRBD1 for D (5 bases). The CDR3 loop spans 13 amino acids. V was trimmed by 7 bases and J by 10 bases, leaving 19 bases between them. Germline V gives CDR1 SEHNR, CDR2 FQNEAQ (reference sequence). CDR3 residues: CASTPDKRELAFF. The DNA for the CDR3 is TGTGCCAGCACCCCGGACAAACGAGAGTTAGCTTTCTTT.

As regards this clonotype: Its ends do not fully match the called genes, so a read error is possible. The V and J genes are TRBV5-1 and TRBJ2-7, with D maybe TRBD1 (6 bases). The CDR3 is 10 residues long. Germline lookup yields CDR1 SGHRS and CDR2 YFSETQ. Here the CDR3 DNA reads TGCGCCAGCAGAAGTGGACAGCAGAACTTC. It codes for CASRSGQQNF.

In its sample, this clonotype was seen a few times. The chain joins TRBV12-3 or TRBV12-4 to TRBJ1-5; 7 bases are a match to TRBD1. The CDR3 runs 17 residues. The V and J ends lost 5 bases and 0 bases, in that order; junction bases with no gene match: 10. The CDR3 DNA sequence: TGTGCCAGCAGTACCAGACAGGGCACTTATAGCAATCAGCCCCAGCATTTT. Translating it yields CASSTRQGTYSNQPQHF.

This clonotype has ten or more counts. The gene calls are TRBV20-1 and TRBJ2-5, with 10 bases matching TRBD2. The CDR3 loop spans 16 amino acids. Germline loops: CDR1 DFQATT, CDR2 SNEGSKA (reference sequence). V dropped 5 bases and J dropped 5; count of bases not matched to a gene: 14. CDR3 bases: TGCAGTGCTTCAAACGCCGAGGGACTAGCGAGGGAGACCCAGTACTTC. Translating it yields CSASNAEGLARETQYF.

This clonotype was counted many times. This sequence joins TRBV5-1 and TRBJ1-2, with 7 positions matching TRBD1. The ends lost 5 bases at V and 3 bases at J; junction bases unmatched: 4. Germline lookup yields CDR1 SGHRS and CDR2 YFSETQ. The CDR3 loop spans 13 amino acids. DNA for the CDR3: TGCGCCAGCAGGCGGGACAGCGACTATGGCTACACCTTC. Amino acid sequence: CASRRDSDYGYTF.

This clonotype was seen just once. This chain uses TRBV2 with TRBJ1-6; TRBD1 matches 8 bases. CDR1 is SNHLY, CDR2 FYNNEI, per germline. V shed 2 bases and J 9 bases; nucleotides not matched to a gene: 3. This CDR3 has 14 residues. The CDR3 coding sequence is TGTGCCAGCAGTGAATACAGGGGGGGTTCACCCCTCCACTTT. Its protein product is CASSEYRGGSPLHF.

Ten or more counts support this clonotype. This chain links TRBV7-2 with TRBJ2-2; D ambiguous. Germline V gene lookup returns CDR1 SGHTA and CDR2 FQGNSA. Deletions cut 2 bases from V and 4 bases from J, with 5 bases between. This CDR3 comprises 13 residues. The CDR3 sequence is CASSLIPTGELFF. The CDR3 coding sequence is TGTGCCAGCAGCTTAATCCCCACCGGGGAGCTGTTTTTT.